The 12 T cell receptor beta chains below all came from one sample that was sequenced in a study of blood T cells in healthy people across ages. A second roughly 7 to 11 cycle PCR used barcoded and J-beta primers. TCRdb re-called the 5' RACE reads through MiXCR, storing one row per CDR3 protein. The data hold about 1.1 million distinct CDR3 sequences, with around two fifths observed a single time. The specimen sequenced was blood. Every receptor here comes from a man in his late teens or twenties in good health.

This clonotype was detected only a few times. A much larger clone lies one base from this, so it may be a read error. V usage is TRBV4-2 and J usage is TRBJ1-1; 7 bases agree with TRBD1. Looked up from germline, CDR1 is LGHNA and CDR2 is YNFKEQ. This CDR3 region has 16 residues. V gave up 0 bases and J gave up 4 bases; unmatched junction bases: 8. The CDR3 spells CASSQDVSRGVTEAFF. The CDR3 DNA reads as TGTGCCAGCAGCCAAGATGTGTCCAGGGGGGTCACTGAAGCTTTCTTT.

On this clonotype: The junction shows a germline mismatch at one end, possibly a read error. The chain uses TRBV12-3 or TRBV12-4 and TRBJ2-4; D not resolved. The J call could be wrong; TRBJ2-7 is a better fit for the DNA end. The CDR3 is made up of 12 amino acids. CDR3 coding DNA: TGTGCCAGCAAGACGGGTTCCTGCGAGCAGTACTTC. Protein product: CASKTGSCEQYF.

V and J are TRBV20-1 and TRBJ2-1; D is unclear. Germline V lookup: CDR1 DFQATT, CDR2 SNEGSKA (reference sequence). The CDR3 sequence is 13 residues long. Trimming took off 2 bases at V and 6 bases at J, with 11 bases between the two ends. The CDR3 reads CSARQSRGNEQFF. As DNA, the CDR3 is TGCAGTGCTAGACAAAGTAGAGGCAATGAGCAGTTCTTC.

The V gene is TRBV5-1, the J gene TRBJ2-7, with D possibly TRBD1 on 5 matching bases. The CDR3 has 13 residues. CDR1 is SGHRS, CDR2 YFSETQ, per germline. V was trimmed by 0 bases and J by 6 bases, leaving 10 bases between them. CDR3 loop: CASSLAQGTEQYF. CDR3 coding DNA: TGCGCCAGCAGCTTGGCGCAGGGAACCGAGCAGTACTTC. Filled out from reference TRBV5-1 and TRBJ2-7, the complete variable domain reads KAGVTQTPRYLIKTRGQQVTLSCSPISGHRSVSWYQQTPGQGLQFLFEYFSETQRNKGNFPGRFSGRQFSNSRSEMNVSTLELGDSALYLCASSLAQGTEQYFGPGTRLTVT.

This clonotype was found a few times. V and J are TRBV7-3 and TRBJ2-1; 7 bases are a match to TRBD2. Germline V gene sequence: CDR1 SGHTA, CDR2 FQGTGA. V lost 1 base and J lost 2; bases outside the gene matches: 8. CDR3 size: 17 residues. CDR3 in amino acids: CASSLKFERGAYNEQFF. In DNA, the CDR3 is TGTGCCAGCAGCTTAAAGTTCGAGCGGGGAGCCTACAATGAGCAGTTCTTC.

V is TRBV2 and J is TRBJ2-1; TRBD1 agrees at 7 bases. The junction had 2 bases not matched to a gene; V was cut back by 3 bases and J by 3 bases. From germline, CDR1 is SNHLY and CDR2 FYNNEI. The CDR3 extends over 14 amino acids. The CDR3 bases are TGTGCCAGCAGTGAGGGACAGAGCTACAATGAGCAGTTCTTC. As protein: CASSEGQSYNEQFF.

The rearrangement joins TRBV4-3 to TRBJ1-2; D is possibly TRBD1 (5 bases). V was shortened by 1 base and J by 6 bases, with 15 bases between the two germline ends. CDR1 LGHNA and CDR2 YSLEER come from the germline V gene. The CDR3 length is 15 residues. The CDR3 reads CASSQVGGGGDGYTF. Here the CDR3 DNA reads TGCGCCAGCAGCCAAGTTGGGGGGGGAGGGGATGGCTACACCTTC.

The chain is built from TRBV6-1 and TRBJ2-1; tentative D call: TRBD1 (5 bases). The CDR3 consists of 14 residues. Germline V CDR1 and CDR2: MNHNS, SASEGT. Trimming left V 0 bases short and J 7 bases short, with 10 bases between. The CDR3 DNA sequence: TGTGCCAGCAGTGAAGCGATGGCAGGGAATGAGCAGTTCTTC. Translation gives CASSEAMAGNEQFF.

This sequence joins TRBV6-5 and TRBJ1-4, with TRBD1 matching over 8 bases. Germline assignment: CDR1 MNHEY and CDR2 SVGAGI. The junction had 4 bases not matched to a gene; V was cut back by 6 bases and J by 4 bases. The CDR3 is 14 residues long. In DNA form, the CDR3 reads TGTGCCAGCAGCAGGGGGCTTGGTAATGAAAAACTGTTTTTT. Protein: CASSRGLGNEKLFF.

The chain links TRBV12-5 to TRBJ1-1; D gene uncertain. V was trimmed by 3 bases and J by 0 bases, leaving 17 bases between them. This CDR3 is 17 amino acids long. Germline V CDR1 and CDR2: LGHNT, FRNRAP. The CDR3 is CASGFFVAEGMNTEAFF. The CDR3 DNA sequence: TGTGCTAGTGGTTTCTTCGTCGCAGAAGGAATGAACACTGAAGCTTTCTTT.

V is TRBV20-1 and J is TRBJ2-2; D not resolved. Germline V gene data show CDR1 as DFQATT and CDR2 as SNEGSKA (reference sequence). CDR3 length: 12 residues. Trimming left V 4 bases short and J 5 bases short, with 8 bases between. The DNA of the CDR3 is TGCAGTGCTACCACCAGGACCGGGGAGCTGTTTTTT. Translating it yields CSATTRTGELFF.

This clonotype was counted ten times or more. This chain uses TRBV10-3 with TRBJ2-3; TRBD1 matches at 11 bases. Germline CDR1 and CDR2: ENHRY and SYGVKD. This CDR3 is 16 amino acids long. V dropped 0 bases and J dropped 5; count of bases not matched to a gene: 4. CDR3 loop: CAISESGTGGKDTQYF. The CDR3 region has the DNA TGTGCCATCAGTGAGTCGGGGACAGGGGGGAAAGATACGCAGTATTTT.